This T cell receptor (beta chain) comes out of a study of T cells after posttransplantation cyclophosphamide. Study results and limitations: Tissue-infiltrating T cells from skin or gut overlapped little with blood T cells. Later blood repertoires were often dominated by clones from the donor CD8+ memory compartment. Recipient CMV seropositivity and CMV reactivation strongly tracked TRB clonality.

Treatment was busulfan-fludarabine conditioning, a marrow graft, and cyclophosphamide on days +3 and +4. This clone came up many times. As yet, its antigen is unknown. Losses at the gene ends were 6 bases for V and 4 bases for J; bases not matched to a gene: 9. Germline CDR1 and CDR2: MDHEN and SYDVKM. CDR3 length: 15 residues. Clones were sequenced by immunoSEQ multiplex PCR, and TCRdb holds only the in-frame ones, with some missing. Listed for the sample are 8,500 to 13,000 clones, none seen a single time. The sequences come from PBMCs, collected after allogeneic stem cell transplant with posttransplant cyclophosphamide. V and J are TRBV28 and TRBJ2-7; 10 bases fit TRBD2. This clonotype was obtained from a female patient in her thirties or forties who received an allogeneic stem cell transplant from a related donor, was CMV-positive, and had no GVHD. The graft donor may account for some of the T cells. CDR3 residues: CASRPSGRAGYEQYF. DNA for the CDR3: TGTGCCAGCAGACCAAGCGGGAGGGCCGGGTACGAGCAGTACTTC.